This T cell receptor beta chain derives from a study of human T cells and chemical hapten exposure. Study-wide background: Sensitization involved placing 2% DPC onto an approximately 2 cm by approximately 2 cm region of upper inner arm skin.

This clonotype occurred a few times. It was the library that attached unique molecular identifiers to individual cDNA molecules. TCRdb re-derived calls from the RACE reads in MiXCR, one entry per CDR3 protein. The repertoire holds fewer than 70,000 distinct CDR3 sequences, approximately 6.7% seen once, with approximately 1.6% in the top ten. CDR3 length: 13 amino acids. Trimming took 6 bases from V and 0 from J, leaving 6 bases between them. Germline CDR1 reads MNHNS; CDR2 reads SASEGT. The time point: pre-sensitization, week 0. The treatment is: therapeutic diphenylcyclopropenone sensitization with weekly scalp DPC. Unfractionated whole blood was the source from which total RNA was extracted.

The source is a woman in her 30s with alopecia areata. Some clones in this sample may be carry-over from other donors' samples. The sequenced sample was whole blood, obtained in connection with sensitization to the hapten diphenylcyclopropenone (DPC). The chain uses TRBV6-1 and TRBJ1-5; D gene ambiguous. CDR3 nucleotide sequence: TGTGCCAGCAGACTCTATAGCAATCAGCCCCAGCATTTT. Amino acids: CASRLYSNQPQHF.